This T cell receptor beta chain was documented in a study of T-cell memory formation after mild COVID-19. Study at large: The study found TCR clusters largely donor specific. Whole-study results and caveats: Whether day 37 second-wave clones are SARS-CoV-2-specific was not confirmed. From day 15 to 85, contracting clones were balanced between CD4 and CD8, whereas later expanders leaned toward CD4+.

V shed 1 base and J shed 12 bases, with 16 bases lying between them. CDR3 length: 14 residues. Per the germline V gene, CDR1 is SGHVS and CDR2 is FQNEAQ. This clonotype showed up just a few times. The antigen remains unidentified. TCRdb fed the 5' RACE reads into MiXCR, producing one record per CDR3 protein. This sample has 430,000 or so distinct CDR3 sequences, with around a quarter found just once. Sequencing was done on a sample of PBMCs or a T cell subset sorted from them (not recorded which). The chain joins TRBV7-8 to TRBJ2-1; tentative D call: TRBD2 (5 bases). The TCR originated in an adult woman who had mild COVID-19 (a few samples of this study predate the infection). Cell type and time point are not known. The CDR3 sequence is CASSLDPGSRGQFF. The CDR3 region has the DNA TGTGCCAGCAGCTTAGACCCCGGGTCTCGGGGGCAGTTCTTC. The complete variable domain, with remaining parts taken from reference TRBV7-8 and TRBJ2-1, reads GAGVSQSPRYKVAKRGQDVALRCDPISGHVSLFWYQQALGQGPEFLTYFQNEAQLDKSGLPSDRFFAERPEGSVSTLKIQRTQQEDSAVYLCASSLDPGSRGQFFGPGTRLTVL.